This T cell receptor (beta chain) was identified in a study of shared clonotypes between healthy human individuals. J was trimmed by 4 bases and V by 0 bases; bases with no gene match: 5. The CDR3 contains 16 residues. CDR1 and CDR2 from the germline V gene are SEHNR and FQNEAQ (reference sequence). The assay was immunoSEQ multiplex PCR, and TCRdb's table has in-frame clones only and misses some. The table records over 1.4 million clones, roughly 96% of them present only once. V usage is TRBV7-9 and J usage is TRBJ2-5; 10 positions match TRBD1. This clonotype was sampled from a man aged 25-45 years in good health. The specimen sequenced was naive CD4+ T cells sorted from blood. Described subset: CD45RA+ positively selected. CDR3 amino acids: CASSLAGTGARETQYF. The CDR3 DNA reads as TGTGCCAGCAGCTTAGCTGGGACAGGGGCCCGAGAGACCCAGTACTTC.